The rows below give T cell receptor beta chains drawn from one sample of a study of T cell responses to AZD1222 COVID-19 vaccine. Clones were read by immunoSEQ multiplex PCR, and TCRdb kept only the in-frame ones, dropping some. Here the sample spans more than 120,000 clones, about 90% being singletons. Specimen: peripheral blood, collected 28 days after the second AZD1222 dose. The source of these receptors is an adult who received the AZD1222 COVID-19 vaccine. The CDR3 runs from the conserved cysteine through the conserved F or W. A D gene is named only where the DNA matches it firmly. A clone size is listed for some rows: how often the clone was seen (once, few, many), or a class if it is expanded.

abundance: .; v_gene: TRBV29-1; j_gene: TRBJ1-2; d_gene: .; CDR3aa: CSVFEGLYGYTF; CDR3nt: TGCAGCGTTTTCGAAGGGCTGTATGGCTACACCTTC
abundance: .; v_gene: TRBV30; j_gene: TRBJ1-2; d_gene: .; CDR3aa: CAWISRRADGYTF; CDR3nt: TGTGCCTGGATATCCAGGCGCGCGGATGGCTACACCTTC
abundance: .; v_gene: TRBV28; j_gene: TRBJ1-2; d_gene: .; CDR3aa: CASSPTVRGYTF; CDR3nt: TGTGCCAGCAGCCCGACAGTAAGGGGCTACACCTTC
abundance: .; v_gene: TRBV7-7; j_gene: TRBJ1-4; d_gene: .; CDR3aa: CASSSKVGGQGTNEKLFF; CDR3nt: TGTGCTAGCAGCTCCAAAGTGGGGGGGCAGGGAACTAATGAAAAACTGTTTTTT
abundance: .; v_gene: TRBV10-1; j_gene: TRBJ2-7; d_gene: .; CDR3aa: CASSPSGRYEQYF; CDR3nt: TGCGCCAGCAGCCCCAGTGGGCGCTACGAGCAGTACTTC
abundance: .; v_gene: TRBV29-1; j_gene: TRBJ1-2; d_gene: TRBD1; CDR3aa: CSVPGTGGESYGYTF; CDR3nt: TGCAGCGTACCCGGGACAGGGGGGGAATCCTATGGCTACACCTTC
abundance: .; v_gene: TRBV18; j_gene: TRBJ1-1; d_gene: .; CDR3aa: CASSPPGGVNTEAFF; CDR3nt: TGTGCCAGCTCGCCTCCGGGGGGAGTGAACACTGAAGCTTTCTTT
abundance: .; v_gene: TRBV11-2; j_gene: TRBJ1-2; d_gene: .; CDR3aa: CASSLGVGYTF; CDR3nt: TGTGCCAGCAGCTTAGGTGTGGGCTACACCTTC
abundance: .; v_gene: TRBV11-2; j_gene: TRBJ1-2; d_gene: .; CDR3aa: CASMTPGQGGYTF; CDR3nt: TGTGCCAGCATGACCCCGGGGCAGGGTGGCTACACCTTC
abundance: .; v_gene: TRBV7-2; j_gene: TRBJ2-3; d_gene: .; CDR3aa: CASSGYSGPTDTQYF; CDR3nt: TGTGCCAGCAGCGGTTACAGCGGCCCCACAGATACGCAGTATTTT
abundance: .; v_gene: TRBV4-1; j_gene: TRBJ2-2; d_gene: .; CDR3aa: CASSQVAPSNTGELFF; CDR3nt: TGCGCCAGCAGCCAAGTCGCCCCTAGCAACACCGGGGAGCTGTTTTTT
abundance: .; v_gene: TRBV2; j_gene: TRBJ1-2; d_gene: TRBD1; CDR3aa: CASSEGLGTGGYTF; CDR3nt: TGTGCCAGCAGTGAGGGATTGGGGACAGGCGGCTACACCTTC
abundance: .; v_gene: TRBV7-2; j_gene: TRBJ1-4; d_gene: TRBD1; CDR3aa: CASSPGTENEKLFF; CDR3nt: TGTGCCAGCAGCCCCGGGACAGAGAATGAAAAACTGTTTTTT
abundance: .; v_gene: TRBV15; j_gene: TRBJ1-2; d_gene: .; CDR3aa: CATSREMGRNYGYTF; CDR3nt: TGTGCCACCAGCAGAGAAATGGGGCGCAACTATGGCTACACCTTC
abundance: .; v_gene: TRBV19; j_gene: TRBJ1-4; d_gene: .; CDR3aa: CASSIPSGTTNEKLFF; CDR3nt: TGTGCCAGTAGTATCCCCTCGGGCACGACTAATGAAAAACTGTTTTTT
abundance: .; v_gene: TRBV30; j_gene: TRBJ2-5; d_gene: .; CDR3aa: CAWNYMETQYF; CDR3nt: TGTGCCTGGAATTATATGGAGACCCAGTACTTC
abundance: .; v_gene: TRBV28; j_gene: TRBJ1-2; d_gene: TRBD1; CDR3aa: CASSLGDRGGYTF; CDR3nt: TGTGCCAGCAGTTTAGGGGACAGGGGTGGCTACACCTTC
abundance: .; v_gene: TRBV5-6; j_gene: TRBJ2-7; d_gene: .; CDR3aa: CASSSPRTTSSYEQYF; CDR3nt: TGTGCCAGCAGCTCCCCGAGGACAACGAGCTCCTACGAGCAGTACTTC
abundance: once; v_gene: TRBV3-1/TRBV3-2; j_gene: TRBJ1-4; d_gene: .; CDR3aa: CASSPNPTSATNEKLFF; CDR3nt: TGTGCCAGCAGCCCGAACCCAACGTCAGCAACTAATGAAAAACTGTTTTTT
abundance: .; v_gene: TRBV6-2/TRBV6-3; j_gene: TRBJ1-5; d_gene: .; CDR3aa: CASSAGPSPNPQHF; CDR3nt: TGTGCCAGCAGCGCCGGACCGTCTCCCAATCCCCAGCATTTT
abundance: .; v_gene: TRBV7-2; j_gene: TRBJ1-6; d_gene: .; CDR3aa: CASSLEGRGASPLHF; CDR3nt: TGTGCCAGCAGCTTAGAAGGCAGGGGAGCTTCACCCCTCCACTTT
abundance: .; v_gene: TRBV15; j_gene: TRBJ1-5; d_gene: .; CDR3aa: CATRRNTAYSNQPQHF; CDR3nt: TGTGCCACCAGGAGAAATACAGCTTATAGCAATCAGCCCCAGCATTTT
abundance: .; v_gene: TRBV6-2/TRBV6-3; j_gene: TRBJ1-6; d_gene: TRBD1; CDR3aa: CASSSTGTGSSPLHF; CDR3nt: TGTGCCAGCAGTTCCACCGGGACAGGGAGTTCACCCCTCCACTTT
abundance: .; v_gene: TRBV7-9; j_gene: TRBJ1-4; d_gene: TRBD1; CDR3aa: CASSLGGTGDEKLFF; CDR3nt: TGTGCCAGCAGCTTAGGCGGGACAGGGGATGAAAAACTGTTTTTT
abundance: once; v_gene: TRBV6-4; j_gene: TRBJ1-5; d_gene: TRBD1; CDR3aa: CASSVTGGAGQPQHF; CDR3nt: TGTGCCAGCAGTGTCACAGGGGGCGCAGGCCAGCCCCAGCATTTT
abundance: .; v_gene: TRBV4-1; j_gene: TRBJ1-1; d_gene: TRBD1; CDR3aa: CASSRTGEANTEAFF; CDR3nt: TGCGCCAGCAGCCGGACAGGGGAGGCGAACACTGAAGCTTTCTTT
abundance: .; v_gene: TRBV4-3; j_gene: TRBJ1-3; d_gene: .; CDR3aa: CASSQDRSSGNTIYF; CDR3nt: TGCGCCAGCAGCCAAGACCGGAGCTCTGGAAACACCATATATTTT
abundance: .; v_gene: TRBV9; j_gene: TRBJ1-1; d_gene: .; CDR3aa: CASSVDRTGGTEAFF; CDR3nt: TGTGCCAGCAGCGTAGACCGAACAGGCGGGACTGAAGCTTTCTTT
abundance: .; v_gene: TRBV6-1; j_gene: TRBJ2-1; d_gene: TRBD2; CDR3aa: CASSELAGGLDEQFF; CDR3nt: TGTGCCAGCAGTGAACTAGCGGGAGGGTTGGATGAGCAGTTCTTC